This T cell receptor (beta chain) appears in the sequencing data of a study of Ad26.COV2.S vaccination and SARS-CoV-2 variants. The treatment: some 20 received Ad26.COV2.S at low or high dose, single or two shots; roughly 5 received placebo; per-sample allocation not given. Repertoires come from day 63 after the first vaccine or placebo injection. Trimming cost V 8 bases and J 7 bases, with 12 bases left between them. The germline gives CDR1 SQVTM, CDR2 ANQGSEA. There are 11 residues in the CDR3. TCRdb keeps only in-frame clones here, not all; method: immunoSEQ multiplex PCR. The sample holds about 500,000 clones, 89% seen once.

The gene calls are TRBV29-1 and TRBJ2-4; possible D gene TRBD1, 5 bases. This specimen consisted of peripheral blood, obtained in a trial of Ad26.COV2.S vaccine versus placebo. The source of this sequence is a person between 18 and 59 years old who received the Ad26.COV2.S COVID-19 vaccine or a placebo. CDR3 sequence: CSLTAGNIQYF. The DNA for the CDR3 is TGCAGCCTGACAGCTGGGAACATTCAGTACTTC.